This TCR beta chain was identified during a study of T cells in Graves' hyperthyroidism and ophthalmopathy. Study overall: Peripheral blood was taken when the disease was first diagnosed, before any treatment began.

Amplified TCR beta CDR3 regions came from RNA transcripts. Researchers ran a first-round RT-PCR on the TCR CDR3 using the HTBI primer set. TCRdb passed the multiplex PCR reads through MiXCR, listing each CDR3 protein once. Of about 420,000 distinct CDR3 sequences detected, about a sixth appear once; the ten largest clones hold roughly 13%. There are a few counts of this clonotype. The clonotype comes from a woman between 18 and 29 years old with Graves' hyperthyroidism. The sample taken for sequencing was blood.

CDR3 residues: CASSLEPRNTGELFF. The CDR3, as DNA: TGTGCCAGCAGCTTAGAACCTAGAAACACCGGGGAGCTGTTTTTT. The rearrangement links TRBV7-9 to TRBJ2-2; D gene ambiguous. The germline V and J ends were trimmed by 1 base and 2 bases, with 8 bases remaining between them. This CDR3 spans 15 amino acids. CDR1 is SEHNR and CDR2 is FQNEAQ in the germline V gene (reference sequence).